This TCR beta chain appears in the sequencing data of a study of cytomegalovirus exposure and HLA in healthy donors. Primers included in the PCR were 60 Vbeta and 13 Jbeta primers. In the original analysis: In a later analysis, 10 million to 11 million of about 80 million unique beta chains occurred in at least two donors. TCRdb's table, derived via immunoSEQ multiplex PCR, lists solely in-frame clones and lacks some. V and J calls plus clone size are reproduced from that table; the DNA served to infer D and trimming. The data hold under 200,000 clones, with approximately 80% observed a single time. This clone was detected only once. The TCR originated in a woman between 18 and 30 years old in good health and CMV-seronegative. The material sequenced was PBMCs.

Here the CDR3 reads CASSSQAPANYGYTF. CDR3 DNA: TGTGCCAGCAGCTCACAGGCACCCGCTAACTATGGCTACACCTTC. The gene calls are TRBV7-9 and TRBJ1-2; a possible D gene is TRBD1 (5 bases). Trimming took off 4 bases at V and 0 bases at J, with 12 bases between the two ends. Germline V CDR1 and CDR2: SEHNR, FQNEAQ (reference sequence). CDR3 length: 15 residues.